Below are 10 T cell receptor beta chains sequenced from a single sample in a study of blood T cell repertoires in COVID-19. Method: immunoSEQ multiplex PCR; TCRdb's copy keeps in-frame clones and lacks some. The sample yields some 150,000 clones, roughly 85% seen once. The source material was peripheral blood. All receptors derive from an older woman with COVID-19, enrolled during active disease.

The genes are TRBV29-1 and TRBJ2-5; maybe TRBD1 (6 bases). V dropped 0 bases and J dropped 4 bases, with 12 bases sitting between them. This CDR3 has 14 residues. Per the germline V gene, CDR1 is SQVTM and CDR2 is ANQGSEA. The CDR3 protein is CSVEDPTGRETQYF. DNA for the CDR3: TGCAGCGTTGAAGACCCTACAGGGCGAGAGACCCAGTACTTC.

This clone was counted a few times. The chain couples TRBV5-1 to TRBJ1-3; 9 bases are shared with TRBD1. Trimming removed 0 bases from V and 2 bases from J; junction bases left unmatched: 0. The CDR3 sequence is 15 residues long. CDR1 is SGHRS and CDR2 is YFSETQ in the germline V gene. For the CDR3, the DNA is TGCGCCAGCAGCTTGGGGACAGGGGCTGGAAACACCATATATTTT. This encodes CASSLGTGAGNTIYF.

CDR3 amino acids: CASSQDPYTEAFF. The CDR3 coding sequence is TGTGCCAGCAGCCAAGATCCGTACACTGAAGCTTTCTTT. V gene TRBV4-2 combines with J gene TRBJ1-1, with no clear D. Germline CDR1 reads LGHNA; CDR2 reads YNFKEQ. The CDR3 is made up of 13 amino acids. The germline V and J ends were trimmed by 0 bases and 3 bases, with 5 bases remaining between them.

The V call is TRBV6-5, the J call TRBJ1-6; D is possibly TRBD1 (6 bases). The germline gives CDR1 MNHEY, CDR2 SVGAGI. There are 15 residues in the CDR3. V lost 4 bases to trimming and J lost 7 bases, with 14 bases between them. Here the CDR3 reads CASSSTGQPNSPLHF. CDR3 coding DNA: TGTGCCAGCAGTTCCACCGGACAGCCAAATTCACCCCTCCACTTT.

The chain employs TRBV7-9 and TRBJ2-3, with 7 bases aligning to TRBD2. V gave up 4 bases and J gave up 1 base; unmatched junction bases: 8. The CDR3 runs 16 residues. The germline V gene encodes CDR1 SEHNR and CDR2 FQNEAQ (reference sequence). The CDR3 region is CASSSAPGGGTDTQYF. The CDR3 coding sequence is TGTGCCAGCAGCTCGGCGCCGGGGGGAGGCACAGATACGCAGTATTTT.

The chain employs TRBV7-8 and TRBJ1-1; unclear D gene. Trimming removed 4 bases from V and 0 bases from J, with 15 bases in between. The germline CDR1 and CDR2 sequences are SGHVS and FQNEAQ. The CDR3 spans 16 residues. CDR3 sequence (DNA): TGTGCCAGCAGCTCACAGTCATCCGACCTGAACACTGAAGCTTTCTTT. Protein sequence: CASSSQSSDLNTEAFF.

J is TRBJ1-5 and V is TRBV5-8, with 7 positions matching TRBD1. The CDR3 contains 15 residues. V gave up 2 bases and J gave up 3 bases; unmatched junction bases: 5. Germline V CDR1 and CDR2: SGHTS, YDEGEE. This chain's CDR3 is CASSFSGGYNQPQHF. The CDR3 DNA follows: TGTGCCAGCAGCTTTTCAGGGGGTTACAATCAGCCCCAGCATTTT. The entire variable domain, with the rest obtained from reference TRBV5-8 and TRBJ1-5, is as follows: EAGVTQSPTHLIKTRGQQATLRCSPISGHTSVYWYQQALGLGLQFLLWYDEGEERNRGNFPPRFSGRQFPNYSSELNVNALELEDSALYLCASSFSGGYNQPQHFGDGTRLSIL.

V and J are TRBV28 and TRBJ1-4, with 7 bases lining up with TRBD1. Trimming removed 2 bases from V and 4 bases from J; junction bases left unmatched: 4. The CDR3 has 15 amino acids. Germline V lookup: CDR1 MDHEN, CDR2 SYDVKM. In nucleotides, the CDR3 is TGTGCCAGCAGTTTAGGACAGGCTCTTAATGAAAAACTGTTTTTT. Residues: CASSLGQALNEKLFF. Looking up the rest from reference TRBV28 and TRBJ1-4 gives the full variable domain: DVKVTQSSRYLVKRTGEKVFLECVQDMDHENMFWYRQDPGLGLRLIYFSYDVKMKEKGDIPEGYSVSREKKERFSLILESASTNQTSMYLCASSLGQALNEKLFFGSGTQLSVL.

V and J are TRBV9 and TRBJ1-5; the match to TRBD1 covers 7 bases. J was trimmed by 4 bases and V by 3 bases; bases with no gene match: 4. This CDR3 has 14 residues. CDR1 and CDR2 from the germline V gene are SGDLS and YYNGEE. CDR3 bases: TGTGCCAGCAGCGGGGGACAGCCGAATCAGCCCCAGCATTTT. This gives the protein CASSGGQPNQPQHF.

In this sample, this clone turned up once. The chain couples TRBV19 to TRBJ2-1; 12 nucleotides match TRBD2. Germline V gives CDR1 LNHDA, CDR2 SQIVND (reference sequence). The V and J ends lost 7 bases and 6 bases, in that order; junction bases with no gene match: 7. This CDR3 has 15 amino acids. The DNA of the CDR3 is TGTGCCAGTAACAGACTAGCGGGGGCCTCCAATGAGCAGTTCTTC. Amino acids: CASNRLAGASNEQFF.